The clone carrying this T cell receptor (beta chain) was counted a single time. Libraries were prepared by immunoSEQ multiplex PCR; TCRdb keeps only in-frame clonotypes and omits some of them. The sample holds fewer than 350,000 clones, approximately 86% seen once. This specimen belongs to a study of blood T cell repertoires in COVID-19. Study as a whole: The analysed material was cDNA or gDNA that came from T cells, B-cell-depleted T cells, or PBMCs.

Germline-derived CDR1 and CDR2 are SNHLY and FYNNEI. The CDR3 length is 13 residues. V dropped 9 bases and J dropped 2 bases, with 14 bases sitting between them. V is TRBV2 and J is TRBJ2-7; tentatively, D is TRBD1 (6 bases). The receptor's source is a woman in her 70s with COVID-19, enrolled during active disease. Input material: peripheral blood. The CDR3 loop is CASRRTETYEQYF. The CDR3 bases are TGTGCCAGTCGTCGGACAGAGACCTACGAGCAGTACTTC.